This passage covers 2 T cell receptor beta chains from one sample sequenced in a study of cytomegalovirus exposure and HLA in healthy donors. PCR used 60 Vbeta primers and 13 Jbeta primers. Sequencing used immunoSEQ multiplex PCR; TCRdb keeps in-frame clones, though not all of them. Of approximately 79,000 clones listed, roughly 80% are singletons. Sequencing was done on a sample of PBMCs. The receptor set was obtained from a boy between 5 and 17 years old in good health and CMV-seronegative.

The chain is built from TRBV7-2 and TRBJ1-5, with D possibly matching TRBD1 (6 bases). Deletions cut 4 bases from V and 6 bases from J, with 16 bases between. CDR1 is SGHTA and CDR2 is FQGNSA in the germline V gene. The CDR3 sequence is 15 residues long. The CDR3 region has the DNA TGTGCCAGCAGCTCCTACAGGGAATTCGGTCAGCCCCAGCATTTT. Translating it yields CASSSYREFGQPQHF.

The gene calls are TRBV15 and TRBJ1-5, with 7 bases lining up with TRBD1. The CDR3 length is 16 residues. Germline CDR1 and CDR2: LNHNV and YYDKDF (reference sequence). Trimming cost V 0 bases and J 8 bases; bases outside gene matches: 10. CDR3 nucleotides: TGTGCCACCAGCAGAGAAGGTGACAGGGTAGGAGAGCCCCAGCATTTT. It codes for CATSREGDRVGEPQHF.